A single TCR beta chain is shown here with its context. Its antigen is unidentified. Germline CDR1 reads MNHEY; CDR2 reads SVGEGT. There are 16 residues in the CDR3. V lost 4 bases, J lost 0 bases, and 13 bases lay in between. These data originate in a study of T cell responses to AZD1222 COVID-19 vaccine. About the study: Researchers grouped second doses given at about 4 or about 12 weeks into one pool. Study-wide points: Dominant at 160-218 and 743-854, vaccine-associated CD4 TCRs also spanned spike. Compared with day 0, the breadth and depth of the Spike-specific TCR repertoire rose significantly after two doses of AZD1222. Most donors were white British and more were female, and clonal diversity was possibly underestimated.

Only in-frame clones appear in the TCRdb table, and some are missing; sequencing was by immunoSEQ multiplex PCR. The repertoire holds around 140,000 clones, with more than 80% as singletons. The chain couples TRBV6-2 or TRBV6-3 to TRBJ2-1; the D gene is possibly TRBD1 (6 bases). This clonotype was obtained from an adult in good health. The starting material was peripheral blood, obtained on day 0 of AZD1222 vaccination. CDR3 in amino acids: CASSSNRASSYNEQFF. In DNA form, the CDR3 reads TGTGCCAGCAGTTCAAACAGGGCGAGCTCCTACAATGAGCAGTTCTTC.